This T cell receptor (beta chain) came from a study of control samples from healthy donors and cancer patients. The protocol was immunoSEQ multiplex PCR, while the TCRdb copy is restricted to in-frame clones and leaves out a portion. The table includes roughly 50,000 clones, approximately 92% detected once. The CDR3 runs to 13 residues. Germline V gene lookup returns CDR1 MNHEY and CDR2 SVGAGI. J gave up 10 bases and V 2 bases, and 7 bases lay outside the gene matches. This rearrangement joins TRBV6-5 to TRBJ1-2, with TRBD1 matching over 7 bases. This clonotype originated in a man aged 25-45 years with colorectal cancer. The material sequenced was PBMCs. The CDR3 loop reads CASSYATGRVYTF. The CDR3 nucleotides are TGTGCCAGCAGTTACGCGACAGGGAGGGTCTACACCTTC.